These T cell receptor beta chains were read from a single sample in a study of Ad26.COV2.S vaccination and SARS-CoV-2 variants. This table comes from immunoSEQ multiplex PCR, and its TCRdb copy is limited to in-frame clones, with some not included. This sample has roughly 700,000 clones, with roughly 90% found just once. Sample: peripheral blood, taken in a trial of Ad26.COV2.S vaccine versus placebo. These receptors originate from a person aged 18-60 years who received the Ad26.COV2.S COVID-19 vaccine or a placebo. Each CDR3 is given with its conserved first and last residue. Each record gives: J gene, D gene, clone size, V gene, CDR3 length, CDR3 DNA, CDR3 protein. D genes are given only for firm matches. Clone size is stated in some rows and not others, as once, few, many or a class when expanded.

j_call: TRBJ1-4; d_call: TRBD1; clone_size: .; v_call: TRBV7-8; cdr3_length: 14; cdr3_nt: TGTGCCAGCAGCTTAGAACAGGGGAGTGGGAAACTGTTTTTT; cdr3_aa: CASSLEQGSGKLFF
j_call: TRBJ1-5; d_call: .; clone_size: .; v_call: TRBV14; cdr3_length: 13; cdr3_nt: TGTGCCAGCAGCTCGTCAGAGGGTCAGCCCCAGCATTTT; cdr3_aa: CASSSSEGQPQHF
j_call: TRBJ1-2; d_call: TRBD1; clone_size: .; v_call: TRBV19; cdr3_length: 13; cdr3_nt: TGTGCCAGTAGTAGACAGGGGGCGGATGGCTACACCTTC; cdr3_aa: CASSRQGADGYTF
j_call: TRBJ1-1; d_call: TRBD1; clone_size: .; v_call: TRBV6-5; cdr3_length: 15; cdr3_nt: TGTGCCAGCAGTTCCGCGACAGGGGGGGCCACTGAAGCTTTCTTT; cdr3_aa: CASSSATGGATEAFF
j_call: TRBJ2-5; d_call: TRBD2; clone_size: .; v_call: TRBV10-3; cdr3_length: 17; cdr3_nt: TGTGCCATCAGTGAGGGACTAGCGGGCAGGAATGGAGAGACCCAGTACTTC; cdr3_aa: CAISEGLAGRNGETQYF
j_call: TRBJ1-5; d_call: .; clone_size: .; v_call: TRBV19; cdr3_length: 12; cdr3_nt: TGTGCCAGTAGTATAGAGAATCAGCCCCAGCATTTT; cdr3_aa: CASSIENQPQHF
j_call: TRBJ1-3; d_call: .; clone_size: .; v_call: TRBV6-5; cdr3_length: 14; cdr3_nt: TGTGCCAGCTTCTCGGGACTTCGTGGAAACACCATATATTTT; cdr3_aa: CASFSGLRGNTIYF
j_call: TRBJ2-7; d_call: TRBD1; clone_size: .; v_call: TRBV27; cdr3_length: 14; cdr3_nt: TGTGCCAGCACTCGACAGGGGGCTACCTACGAGCAGTACTTC; cdr3_aa: CASTRQGATYEQYF
j_call: TRBJ1-3; d_call: .; clone_size: .; v_call: TRBV19; cdr3_length: 13; cdr3_nt: TGTGCCAGTAGTATTGCTTCTGGAAACACCATATATTTT; cdr3_aa: CASSIASGNTIYF
j_call: TRBJ1-2; d_call: TRBD1; clone_size: once; v_call: TRBV6-5; cdr3_length: 14; cdr3_nt: TGTGCCAGCAGAGGACAGGGGGCAAACTATGGCTACACCTTC; cdr3_aa: CASRGQGANYGYTF
j_call: TRBJ2-5; d_call: .; clone_size: .; v_call: TRBV6-5; cdr3_length: 13; cdr3_nt: TGTGCCAGCAGTTACAACAGATTAGAGACCCAGTACTTC; cdr3_aa: CASSYNRLETQYF
j_call: TRBJ2-5; d_call: .; clone_size: .; v_call: TRBV30; cdr3_length: 14; cdr3_nt: TGTGCCTGGAGTCTCAAGGGGATCCAAGAGACCCAGTACTTC; cdr3_aa: CAWSLKGIQETQYF
j_call: TRBJ2-1; d_call: .; clone_size: .; v_call: TRBV7-9; cdr3_length: 14; cdr3_nt: TGTGCCAGCAGCTTATCTGGCCAGGGAAATGAGCAGTTCTTC; cdr3_aa: CASSLSGQGNEQFF
j_call: TRBJ2-5; d_call: TRBD1; clone_size: .; v_call: TRBV4-2; cdr3_length: 15; cdr3_nt: TGTGCCAGCAGCCACCGGACAGGGGGCTACGAGACCCAGTACTTC; cdr3_aa: CASSHRTGGYETQYF
j_call: TRBJ1-3; d_call: .; clone_size: .; v_call: TRBV5-1; cdr3_length: 16; cdr3_nt: TGCGCCAGCAGCCCAACTACAGGGTTATCTGGAAACACCATATATTTT; cdr3_aa: CASSPTTGLSGNTIYF
j_call: TRBJ2-6; d_call: .; clone_size: once; v_call: TRBV19; cdr3_length: 15; cdr3_nt: TGTGCCAGTAGTCGGGGAGGTTGGGGGGCCAACGTCCTGACTTTC; cdr3_aa: CASSRGGWGANVLTF
j_call: TRBJ1-6; d_call: .; clone_size: .; v_call: TRBV18; cdr3_length: 15; cdr3_nt: TGTGCCAGCTCATCTAGCTACTCCTATAATTCACCCCTCCACTTT; cdr3_aa: CASSSSYSYNSPLHF
j_call: TRBJ2-7; d_call: .; clone_size: .; v_call: TRBV5-1; cdr3_length: 16; cdr3_nt: TGCGCCAGCAGCTTGGAAGGCAGTTCATCCTCCTACGAGCAGTACTTC; cdr3_aa: CASSLEGSSSSYEQYF
j_call: TRBJ2-5; d_call: TRBD2; clone_size: once; v_call: TRBV7-6; cdr3_length: 17; cdr3_nt: TGTGCCAGCAGCTTTCGGTTGGGCGGGAGGGGAAGAGAGACCCAGTACTTC; cdr3_aa: CASSFRLGGRGRETQYF
j_call: TRBJ1-2; d_call: .; clone_size: .; v_call: TRBV9; cdr3_length: 14; cdr3_nt: TGTGCCAGCGGTCGAGATACAGGGAACTATGGCTACACCTTC; cdr3_aa: CASGRDTGNYGYTF
j_call: TRBJ2-5; d_call: .; clone_size: .; v_call: TRBV7-8; cdr3_length: 14; cdr3_nt: TGTGCCAGCAGCCCTTTGGTTAGCCTAGAGACCCAGTACTTC; cdr3_aa: CASSPLVSLETQYF
j_call: TRBJ2-3; d_call: .; clone_size: once; v_call: TRBV6-2/TRBV6-3; cdr3_length: 11; cdr3_nt: TGTGCCAGCAGTCCCGCTGATACGCAGTATTTT; cdr3_aa: CASSPADTQYF
j_call: TRBJ2-5; d_call: TRBD2; clone_size: .; v_call: TRBV30; cdr3_length: 14; cdr3_nt: TGTGCCTGGAGTTCAACTAGCGGGAAAGAGACCCAGTACTTC; cdr3_aa: CAWSSTSGKETQYF
j_call: TRBJ1-1; d_call: .; clone_size: .; v_call: TRBV29-1; cdr3_length: 14; cdr3_nt: TGCAGCGTTGACCAGAATTACATGAACACTGAAGCTTTCTTT; cdr3_aa: CSVDQNYMNTEAFF
j_call: TRBJ2-2; d_call: TRBD1; clone_size: .; v_call: TRBV10-3; cdr3_length: 15; cdr3_nt: TGTGCCATCAGGGACGGACAGGGGGTTGACGGGGAGCTGTTTTTT; cdr3_aa: CAIRDGQGVDGELFF
j_call: TRBJ2-2; d_call: .; clone_size: .; v_call: TRBV5-6; cdr3_length: 13; cdr3_nt: TGTGCCAGCAGCCCCCGGTCCACCGGGGAGCTGTTTTTT; cdr3_aa: CASSPRSTGELFF
j_call: TRBJ1-2; d_call: .; clone_size: few; v_call: TRBV11-2; cdr3_length: 13; cdr3_nt: TGTGCCAGCAGCTTAGGATTCGGCTATGGCTACACCTTC; cdr3_aa: CASSLGFGYGYTF
j_call: TRBJ2-7; d_call: TRBD1; clone_size: .; v_call: TRBV30; cdr3_length: 14; cdr3_nt: TGTGCCTGGAGTGTAAGTGACAGGGTCTACGAGCAGTACTTC; cdr3_aa: CAWSVSDRVYEQYF
j_call: TRBJ1-3; d_call: .; clone_size: .; v_call: TRBV10-3; cdr3_length: 12; cdr3_nt: TGTGCCGTCCAGGGAGCTGGAAACACCATATATTTT; cdr3_aa: CAVQGAGNTIYF
j_call: TRBJ2-1; d_call: .; clone_size: .; v_call: TRBV7-6; cdr3_length: 14; cdr3_nt: TGTGCCAGCAGCTTAGAAGGACCCCAGGGTGAGCAGTTCTTC; cdr3_aa: CASSLEGPQGEQFF
j_call: TRBJ1-2; d_call: TRBD1; clone_size: .; v_call: TRBV6-2/TRBV6-3; cdr3_length: 15; cdr3_nt: TGTGCCAGCAGTTACTGGGACAGGGGTTATCATGGCTACACCTTC; cdr3_aa: CASSYWDRGYHGYTF
j_call: TRBJ2-7; d_call: .; clone_size: .; v_call: TRBV2; cdr3_length: 14; cdr3_nt: TGTGCCAGCAGTGCGGCAGGGCCACTGGGCGAGCAGTACTTC; cdr3_aa: CASSAAGPLGEQYF
j_call: TRBJ1-3; d_call: .; clone_size: .; v_call: TRBV15; cdr3_length: 13; cdr3_nt: TGTGCCACCAGCAGGGGGATAGGAAACACCATATATTTT; cdr3_aa: CATSRGIGNTIYF
j_call: TRBJ2-3; d_call: .; clone_size: .; v_call: TRBV18; cdr3_length: 13; cdr3_nt: TGTGCCAGCTCACGGGACGGCACAGATACGCAGTATTTT; cdr3_aa: CASSRDGTDTQYF
j_call: TRBJ1-5; d_call: .; clone_size: .; v_call: TRBV10-3; cdr3_length: 14; cdr3_nt: TGTGCCATCAGTGAGTCACCGTACAATCAGCCCCAGCATTTT; cdr3_aa: CAISESPYNQPQHF
j_call: TRBJ2-1; d_call: TRBD2; clone_size: .; v_call: TRBV10-1; cdr3_length: 17; cdr3_nt: TGCGCCAGCAGTATCAGCGGGAGGGGATGGGCGAGTAATGAGCAGTTCTTC; cdr3_aa: CASSISGRGWASNEQFF
j_call: TRBJ1-5; d_call: .; clone_size: .; v_call: TRBV30; cdr3_length: 12; cdr3_nt: TGTGCCTGGACGCTCGGCAATCAGCCCCAGCATTTT; cdr3_aa: CAWTLGNQPQHF
j_call: TRBJ1-2; d_call: .; clone_size: once; v_call: TRBV27; cdr3_length: 14; cdr3_nt: TGTGCCAGCAGTTTAATGGCGGATAACTATGGCTACACCTTC; cdr3_aa: CASSLMADNYGYTF
j_call: TRBJ2-7; d_call: .; clone_size: .; v_call: TRBV11-1; cdr3_length: 15; cdr3_nt: TGTGCCAGCAGCTTTGCCAGGGGGGTCTCCTACGAGCAGTACTTC; cdr3_aa: CASSFARGVSYEQYF
j_call: TRBJ2-5; d_call: TRBD2; clone_size: .; v_call: TRBV5-8; cdr3_length: 17; cdr3_nt: TGTGCCAGCAGCTTGGGGGCTAGCGGGAGTTTCCAAGAGACCCAGTACTTC; cdr3_aa: CASSLGASGSFQETQYF
j_call: TRBJ2-2; d_call: .; clone_size: .; v_call: TRBV5-1; cdr3_length: 16; cdr3_nt: TGCGCCAGCAGCTTTGACGTATTGGGGGGCACCGGGGAGCTGTTTTTT; cdr3_aa: CASSFDVLGGTGELFF
j_call: TRBJ2-2; d_call: .; clone_size: .; v_call: TRBV18; cdr3_length: 15; cdr3_nt: TGTGCCAGCTCACCAGCAGGGATGTACACCGGGGAGCTGTTTTTT; cdr3_aa: CASSPAGMYTGELFF
j_call: TRBJ2-2; d_call: .; clone_size: .; v_call: TRBV18; cdr3_length: 16; cdr3_nt: TGTGCCAGCTCTCCCCAGGAATACCCAGTGACCGGGGAGCTGTTTTTT; cdr3_aa: CASSPQEYPVTGELFF